One sample yielded the 21 T cell receptor beta chains listed below, sequenced in a study of graft-versus-host responses after intestinal transplantation. Their target antigens are unknown. Clones were sequenced by immunoSEQ multiplex PCR, and TCRdb holds only the in-frame ones, with some missing. The sample carries some 130,000 clones, roughly 93% recorded once. The sequencing here drew on unstimulated CD4+ T cells sorted from spleen or lymph node cells, taken before intestinal transplant. All receptors derive from a human donor who received an intestinal transplant.

The chain couples TRBV30 to TRBJ2-3; tentative D call: TRBD2 (5 bases). CDR3 size: 13 residues. V was trimmed by 0 bases and J by 4 bases, leaving 8 bases between them. Germline CDR1 GTSNPN, CDR2 SVGIG (reference sequence). The CDR3 protein is CAWSVTRSDTQYF. The CDR3 DNA reads as TGTGCCTGGAGTGTTACTAGGTCAGATACGCAGTATTTT.

The rearrangement links TRBV7-9 to TRBJ2-2, with D tentatively TRBD1 or TRBD2 (6 bases each). Per germline, CDR1 SEHNR and CDR2 FQNEAQ (reference sequence). Deletions cut 5 bases from V and 2 bases from J, with 12 bases between. This CDR3 has 15 amino acids. The CDR3 loop reads CASSPGGSNTGELFF. The CDR3 DNA reads as TGTGCCAGCAGCCCCGGGGGCAGCAACACCGGGGAGCTGTTTTTT.

The chain joins TRBV5-1 to TRBJ2-4; D not certain. The CDR3 loop spans 16 amino acids. Trimming left V 0 bases short and J 0 bases short, with 10 bases between. From germline, CDR1 is SGHRS and CDR2 YFSETQ. The CDR3 region is CASSLGPASAKNIQYF. The DNA for the CDR3 is TGCGCCAGCAGCTTGGGACCCGCCTCAGCCAAAAACATTCAGTACTTC.

This clone has a single count. V gene TRBV5-4 combines with J gene TRBJ1-3; D not certain. The CDR3 contains 15 residues. Deletions cut 2 bases from V and 2 bases from J, with 11 bases between. From germline, CDR1 is SGHNT and CDR2 YYREEE (reference sequence). The CDR3 here is CASSFAMGTGNTIYF. The DNA for the CDR3 is TGTGCCAGCAGCTTCGCGATGGGAACTGGAAACACCATATATTTT.

V is TRBV7-9 and J is TRBJ1-1, with 8 positions matching TRBD1. Germline V gives CDR1 SEHNR, CDR2 FQNEAQ (reference sequence). V shed 2 bases and J 4 bases; nucleotides not matched to a gene: 9. The CDR3 has 16 amino acids. The CDR3 reads CASSLKGAGTGTEAFF. The CDR3 DNA reads as TGTGCCAGCAGCTTAAAAGGGGCAGGGACAGGCACTGAAGCTTTCTTT.

The rearrangement uses TRBV6-1 and TRBJ2-1, with D possibly matching TRBD2 (6 bases). This CDR3 has 17 amino acids. The V end lost 3 bases, the J end lost 0 bases, and 15 bases lay between the germline ends. Germline CDR1 and CDR2: MNHNS and SASEGT. This CDR3 is CASSDGGALFSYNEQFF. CDR3 coding DNA: TGTGCCAGCAGTGACGGAGGGGCTCTCTTCTCCTACAATGAGCAGTTCTTC.

The gene calls are TRBV5-1 and TRBJ2-1; 10 nucleotides align to TRBD2. After removal of 1 base from V and 7 bases from J, the junction contained 8 bases not matched to a gene. Germline CDR1 and CDR2: SGHRS and YFSETQ. The CDR3 sequence is 16 residues long. Here the CDR3 DNA reads TGCGCCAGCAGCTTGACGACTAGCGGGTTGGCAAATGAGCAGTTCTTC. This codes for CASSLTTSGLANEQFF.

The rearrangement links TRBV27 to TRBJ2-7; the D gene could be TRBD1 or TRBD2 (6 bases each). This CDR3 contains 15 residues. V was clipped by 8 bases and J by 3 bases, with 20 bases between them. CDR1 is MNHEY and CDR2 is SMNVEV in the germline V gene (reference sequence). The CDR3 here is CASRRGGGFDYEQYF. As DNA, the CDR3 is TGTGCCAGCCGCAGGGGAGGAGGATTTGACTACGAGCAGTACTTC.

This chain connects TRBV6-1 to TRBJ2-1; 8 bases align to TRBD2. CDR3 length: 20 amino acids. Germline values: CDR1 MNHNS, CDR2 SASEGT. V dropped 3 bases and J dropped 5; count of bases not matched to a gene: 21. The CDR3 spells CASSEGRPHESSGLNNEQFF. CDR3 DNA sequence: TGTGCCAGCAGTGAGGGGAGGCCCCATGAGTCTAGCGGGCTAAACAATGAGCAGTTCTTC.

Worth noting for this clone: Additional DNA sequences in this sample encode the identical CDR3. The V and J genes are TRBV27 and TRBJ2-1; TRBD2 matches at 10 bases. Germline V lookup: CDR1 MNHEY, CDR2 SMNVEV (reference sequence). V was pared by 6 bases and J by 1 base, with 3 bases of the junction left unmatched. The CDR3 spans 15 residues. The CDR3 protein is CASRIAGGSYNEQFF. For the CDR3, the DNA is TGTGCCAGCAGGATAGCGGGAGGATCCTACAATGAGCAGTTCTTC.

This chain connects TRBV6-5 to TRBJ2-7; 10 bases are shared with TRBD2. Looked up from germline, CDR1 is MNHEY and CDR2 is SVGAGI. With V trimmed by 2 bases and J by 1 base, 5 bases remained unmatched. The CDR3 is made up of 16 amino acids. The CDR3, as DNA: TGTGCCAGCAGTTACGCGGTAGCGGGAGGTTCCTACGAGCAGTACTTC. Translation: CASSYAVAGGSYEQYF.

This clone was detected only once. CDR3 DNA sequence: TGCGCCAGCAGCCGTGGAGACTCCTACGAGCAGTACTTC. Its protein product is CASSRGDSYEQYF. This chain uses TRBV5-1 with TRBJ2-7; D remains unclear. There are 13 residues in the CDR3. Germline loops: CDR1 SGHRS, CDR2 YFSETQ. Trimming took off 4 bases at V and 0 bases at J, with 8 bases between the two ends.

The rearrangement links TRBV27 to TRBJ1-4; maybe TRBD1 (6 bases). The CDR3 runs 15 residues. The V end was cut by 3 bases, the J end by 2 bases, with 10 bases between. CDR1 and CDR2 (germline): MNHEY, SMNVEV (reference sequence). CDR3 nucleotides: TGTGCCAGCAGTTTTACAGGGAAGACTAATGAAAAACTGTTTTTT. As protein: CASSFTGKTNEKLFF.

The chain has TRBV27 and TRBJ2-1; D remains ambiguous. This CDR3 has 16 amino acids. Germline CDR1 MNHEY, CDR2 SMNVEV (reference sequence). Trimming shortened V by 6 bases and J by 16 bases, and 31 bases separated the two germline ends. The CDR3 nucleotides are TGTGCCAGCAGCTTACGACCGACGGACCACCCCTTAGCCTTCTTCTTC. Its protein is CASSLRPTDHPLAFFF.

J is TRBJ1-5 and V is TRBV5-6, with 7 bases fitting TRBD1. V was clipped by 7 bases and J by 0 bases; unmatched bases: 13. The CDR3 is 17 amino acids. CDR1 is SGHDT, CDR2 YYEEEE, per germline. Here the CDR3 reads CASSENRGGNSNQPQHF. In DNA form, the CDR3 reads TGTGCCAGCTCGGAGAACAGGGGTGGCAATAGCAATCAGCCCCAGCATTTT.

CDR3 in amino acids: CASRRQSSYEQYF. CDR3 sequence (DNA): TGTGCCAGCAGGAGACAGAGCTCCTACGAGCAGTACTTC. The gene calls are TRBV6-1 and TRBJ2-7; a possible D gene is TRBD1 (5 bases). The CDR3 consists of 13 residues. CDR1 MNHNS and CDR2 SASEGT come from the germline V gene. The V gene lost 6 bases and the J gene lost 0 bases, with 9 bases spanning the gap.

V is TRBV15 and J is TRBJ2-2; 11 bases align to TRBD2. The CDR3 is made up of 18 amino acids. CDR1 is LNHNV, CDR2 YYDKDF, per germline (reference sequence). Germline trimming cut 2 bases from V and 2 bases from J; bases unmatched to any gene: 7. For the CDR3, the DNA is TGTGCCACCAGCAGATACCAAGGGACTAGCGGTAACACCGGGGAGCTGTTTTTT. This gives the protein CATSRYQGTSGNTGELFF.

The J gene is TRBJ1-2, the V gene TRBV19, with TRBD1 as a possible D gene (6 bases). Trimming cost V 6 bases and J 0 bases, with 14 bases left between them. This CDR3 region has 15 residues. Per the germline V gene, CDR1 is LNHDA and CDR2 is SQIVND (reference sequence). The CDR3 DNA sequence: TGTGCCAGTAGCAGAGGACAGCCATCTAACTATGGCTACACCTTC. The encoded protein is CASSRGQPSNYGYTF.

The CDR3 region is CASSVKGGNQPQHF. The CDR3 DNA reads as TGTGCCAGTAGTGTGAAGGGGGGTAATCAGCCCCAGCATTTT. The rearrangement uses TRBV19 and TRBJ1-5, with a possible D match to TRBD1 (6 bases). Germline V gene lookup returns CDR1 LNHDA and CDR2 SQIVND (reference sequence). Trimming shortened V by 5 bases and J by 4 bases, and 12 bases separated the two germline ends. CDR3 length: 14 amino acids.

This clone appeared a few times. V usage is TRBV18 and J usage is TRBJ2-7; D not resolved. Trimming removed 3 bases at V and 3 bases at J, with 9 bases between. This CDR3 region has 13 residues. Looked up from germline, CDR1 is KGHSH and CDR2 is LQKENI. The CDR3 protein is CASSPRNSYEQYF. CDR3 DNA: TGTGCCAGCTCACCCCGTAACAGCTACGAGCAGTACTTC. Full variable domain (missing parts from reference TRBV18 and TRBJ2-7): NAGVMQNPRHLVRRRGQEARLRCSPMKGHSHVYWYRQLPEEGLKFMVYLQKENIIDESGMPKERFSAEFPKEGPSILRIQQVVRGDSAAYFCASSPRNSYEQYFGPGTRLTVT.

The rearrangement uses TRBV12-1 and TRBJ1-2; the listed D gene, TRBD1, was not tested against the DNA. TRBV12-1 is shown as a pseudogene. The CDR3 spans 15 residues. In DNA, the CDR3 is TGTGCCAGCAGCTTTGAGACAGGGGAACCTCTGGGCTACACCTTC. Translation gives CASSFETGEPLGYTF.